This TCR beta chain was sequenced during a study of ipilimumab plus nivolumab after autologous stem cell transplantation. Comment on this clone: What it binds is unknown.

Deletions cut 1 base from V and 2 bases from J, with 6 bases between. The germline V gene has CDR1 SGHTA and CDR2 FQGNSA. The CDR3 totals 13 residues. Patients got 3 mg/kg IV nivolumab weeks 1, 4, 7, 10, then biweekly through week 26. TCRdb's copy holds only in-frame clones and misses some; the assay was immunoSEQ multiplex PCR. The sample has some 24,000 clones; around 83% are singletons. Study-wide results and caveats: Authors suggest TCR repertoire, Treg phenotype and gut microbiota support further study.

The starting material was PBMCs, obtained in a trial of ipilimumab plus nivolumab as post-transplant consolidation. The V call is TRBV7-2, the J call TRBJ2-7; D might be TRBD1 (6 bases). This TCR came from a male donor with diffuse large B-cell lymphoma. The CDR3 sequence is CASSLGTAYEQYF. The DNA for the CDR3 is TGTGCCAGCAGCTTAGGGACAGCCTACGAGCAGTACTTC.